This T cell receptor (beta chain) was recovered during a study of cytomegalovirus exposure and HLA in healthy donors. It was with 60 Vbeta and 13 Jbeta primers that the PCR ran. Sequencing used immunoSEQ multiplex PCR; TCRdb keeps in-frame clones, though not all of them. Of 95,000 to 110,000 clones listed, 60% to 80% were seen once; the top ten hold under 4.5%. V was pared by 7 bases and J by 2 bases, with 3 bases of the junction left unmatched. Germline V CDR1 and CDR2: SNHLY, FYNNEI. CDR3 size: 15 residues. The sample was PBMCs. The chain couples TRBV2 to TRBJ1-4, with 11 bases that match TRBD1. This sequence was found in a man over 45 in good health and CMV-seropositive. The CDR3 region has the DNA TGTGCCAGCATGGGACAGGGGGATACTAATGAAAAACTGTTTTTT. This translates into CASMGQGDTNEKLFF.